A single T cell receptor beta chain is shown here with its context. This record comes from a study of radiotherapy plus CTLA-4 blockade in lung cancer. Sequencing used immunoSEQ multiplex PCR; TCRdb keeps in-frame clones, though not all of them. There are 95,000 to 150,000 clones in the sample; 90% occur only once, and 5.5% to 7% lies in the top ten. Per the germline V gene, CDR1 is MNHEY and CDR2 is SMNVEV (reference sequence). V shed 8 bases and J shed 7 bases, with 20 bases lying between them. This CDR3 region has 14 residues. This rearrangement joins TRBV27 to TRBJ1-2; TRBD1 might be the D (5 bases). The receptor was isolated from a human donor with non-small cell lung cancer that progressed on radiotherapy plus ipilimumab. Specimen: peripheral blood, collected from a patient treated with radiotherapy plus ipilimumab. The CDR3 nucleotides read TGTGCCAGCGGGCCGTGGGGGTCGATTCGTGGCTACACCTTC. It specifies CASGPWGSIRGYTF.